What follows are 2 T cell receptor beta chains derived from one specimen sequenced in a study of T cell repertoires in cytomegalovirus infection. TCRdb reprocessed the reads via MiXCR and lists one record per CDR3 protein. The repertoire holds approximately 43,000 distinct CDR3 sequences, with around 20% as singletons. What these receptors recognize is not known. Specimen: PBMCs, sequenced either directly or after in vitro stimulation (not recorded which). The receptor source for this set is a human donor in good health (CMV status not recorded). Some clones in this sample may be carry-over from other donors' samples.

This chain joins TRBV13 and TRBJ2-1, with D possibly TRBD2 on 5 matching bases. The CDR3 is made up of 16 amino acids. Germline V gives CDR1 PRHDT, CDR2 FYEKMQ (reference sequence). Deletions cut 4 bases from V and 5 bases from J, with 18 bases between. The CDR3 is CASSYTRGGFNNEQFF. The CDR3, as DNA: TGTGCCAGCAGCTATACCCGGGGTGGATTTAACAATGAGCAGTTCTTC. Complete variable domain (other parts from reference TRBV13 and TRBJ2-1): AAGVIQSPRHLIKEKRETATLKCYPIPRHDTVYWYQQGPGQDPQFLISFYEKMQSDKGSIPDRFSAQQFSDYHSELNMSSLELGDSALYFCASSYTRGGFNNEQFFGPGTRLTVL.

The chain uses TRBV10-2 and TRBJ2-7; 7 bases align to TRBD2. The junction had 13 bases not matched to a gene; V was cut back by 7 bases and J by 4 bases. Per the germline V gene, CDR1 is WSHSY and CDR2 is SAAADI. The CDR3 contains 15 residues. The CDR3 sequence: CASKGSGTSAYEQYF. CDR3 bases: TGCGCCAGCAAGGGATCCGGAACTAGCGCTTACGAGCAGTACTTC.